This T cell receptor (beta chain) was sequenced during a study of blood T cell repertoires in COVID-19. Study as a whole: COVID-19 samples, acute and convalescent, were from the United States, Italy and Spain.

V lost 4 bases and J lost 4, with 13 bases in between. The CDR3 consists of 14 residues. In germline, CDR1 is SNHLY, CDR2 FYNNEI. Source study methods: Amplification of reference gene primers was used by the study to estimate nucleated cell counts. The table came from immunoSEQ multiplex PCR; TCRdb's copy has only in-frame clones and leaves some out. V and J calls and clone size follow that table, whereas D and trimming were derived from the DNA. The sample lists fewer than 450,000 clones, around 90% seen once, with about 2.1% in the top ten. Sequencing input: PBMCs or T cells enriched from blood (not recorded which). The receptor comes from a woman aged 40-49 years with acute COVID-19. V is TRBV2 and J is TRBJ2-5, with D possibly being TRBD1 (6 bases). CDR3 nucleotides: TGTGCCAGCAGTGGGATGGGACAAGGAGAGACCCAGTACTTC. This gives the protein CASSGMGQGETQYF.